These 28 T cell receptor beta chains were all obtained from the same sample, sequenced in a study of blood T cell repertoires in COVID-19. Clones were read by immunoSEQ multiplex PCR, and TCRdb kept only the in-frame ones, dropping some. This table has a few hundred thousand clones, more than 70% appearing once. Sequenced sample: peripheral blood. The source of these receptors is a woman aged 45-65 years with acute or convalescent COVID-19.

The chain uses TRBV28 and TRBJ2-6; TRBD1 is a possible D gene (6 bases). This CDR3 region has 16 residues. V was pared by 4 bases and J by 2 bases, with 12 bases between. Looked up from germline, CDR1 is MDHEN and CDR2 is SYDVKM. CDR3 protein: CASSSQGPTGANVLTF. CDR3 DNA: TGTGCCAGCAGTTCGCAGGGGCCCACTGGGGCCAACGTCCTGACTTTC. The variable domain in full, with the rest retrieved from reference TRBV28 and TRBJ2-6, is DVKVTQSSRYLVKRTGEKVFLECVQDMDHENMFWYRQDPGLGLRLIYFSYDVKMKEKGDIPEGYSVSREKKERFSLILESASTNQTSMYLCASSSQGPTGANVLTFGAGSRLTVL.

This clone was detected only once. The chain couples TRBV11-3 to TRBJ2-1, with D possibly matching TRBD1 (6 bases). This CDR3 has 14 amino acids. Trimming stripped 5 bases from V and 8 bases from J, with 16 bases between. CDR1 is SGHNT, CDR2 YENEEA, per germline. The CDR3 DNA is TGTGCCAGCAGCCCTTCGACAGGCAGGGATGAGCAGTTCTTC. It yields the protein CASSPSTGRDEQFF.

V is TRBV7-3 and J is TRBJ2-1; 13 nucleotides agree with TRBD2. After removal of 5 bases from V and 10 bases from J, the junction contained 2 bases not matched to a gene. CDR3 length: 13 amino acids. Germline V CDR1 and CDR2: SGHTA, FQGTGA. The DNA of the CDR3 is TGTGCCAGCAGCCCGGGACTAGCGGGAGAGCAGTTCTTC. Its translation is CASSPGLAGEQFF.

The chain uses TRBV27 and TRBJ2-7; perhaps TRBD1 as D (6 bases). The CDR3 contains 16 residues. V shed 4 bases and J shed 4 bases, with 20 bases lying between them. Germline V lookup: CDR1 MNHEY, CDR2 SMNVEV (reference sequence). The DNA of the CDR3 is TGTGCCAGCAGTTCCCCTCACAGGGAGCGGTCTTACGAGCAGTACTTC. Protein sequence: CASSSPHRERSYEQYF.

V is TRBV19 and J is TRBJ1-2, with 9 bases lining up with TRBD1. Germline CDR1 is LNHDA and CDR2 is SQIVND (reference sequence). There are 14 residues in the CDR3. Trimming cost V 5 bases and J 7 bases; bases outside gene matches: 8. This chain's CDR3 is CASSLGQGVRGYTF. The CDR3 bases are TGTGCCAGTAGTCTGGGACAGGGAGTGCGTGGCTACACCTTC.

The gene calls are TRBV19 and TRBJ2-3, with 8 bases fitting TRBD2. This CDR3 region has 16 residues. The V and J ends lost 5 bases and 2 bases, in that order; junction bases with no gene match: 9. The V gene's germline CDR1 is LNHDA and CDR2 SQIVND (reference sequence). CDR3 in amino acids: CASSLSGTRATDTQYF. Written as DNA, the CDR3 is TGTGCCAGTAGTTTATCCGGGACTAGGGCCACAGATACGCAGTATTTT.

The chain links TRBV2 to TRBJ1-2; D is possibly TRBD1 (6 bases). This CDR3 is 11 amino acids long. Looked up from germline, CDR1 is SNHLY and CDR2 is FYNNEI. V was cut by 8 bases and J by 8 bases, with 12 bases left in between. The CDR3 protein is CASGQHDGYTF. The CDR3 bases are TGTGCCAGCGGACAGCACGACGGCTACACCTTC.

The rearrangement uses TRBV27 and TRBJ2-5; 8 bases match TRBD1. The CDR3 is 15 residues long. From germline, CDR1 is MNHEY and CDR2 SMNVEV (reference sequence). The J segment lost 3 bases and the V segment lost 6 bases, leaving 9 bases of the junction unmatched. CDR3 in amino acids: CASRKSTDREETQYF. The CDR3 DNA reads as TGTGCCAGCAGGAAGAGTACGGACAGGGAAGAGACCCAGTACTTC.

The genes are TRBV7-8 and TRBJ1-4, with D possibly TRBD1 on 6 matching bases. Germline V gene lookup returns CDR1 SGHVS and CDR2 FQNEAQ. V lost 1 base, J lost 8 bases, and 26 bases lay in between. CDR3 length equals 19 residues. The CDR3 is CASSLVTDTGLLPREKLFF. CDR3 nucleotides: TGTGCCAGCAGCTTAGTCACAGACACAGGGTTGTTACCCCGAGAAAAACTGTTTTTT. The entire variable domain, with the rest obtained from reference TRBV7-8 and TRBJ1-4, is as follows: GAGVSQSPRYKVAKRGQDVALRCDPISGHVSLFWYQQALGQGPEFLTYFQNEAQLDKSGLPSDRFFAERPEGSVSTLKIQRTQQEDSAVYLCASSLVTDTGLLPREKLFFGSGTQLSVL.

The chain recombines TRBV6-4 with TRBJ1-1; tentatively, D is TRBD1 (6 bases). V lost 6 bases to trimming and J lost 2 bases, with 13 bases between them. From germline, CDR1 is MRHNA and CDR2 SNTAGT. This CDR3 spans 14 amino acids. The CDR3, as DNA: TGTGCCAGCAGGGACAGTGACTCCAACACTGAAGCTTTCTTT. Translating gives CASRDSDSNTEAFF.

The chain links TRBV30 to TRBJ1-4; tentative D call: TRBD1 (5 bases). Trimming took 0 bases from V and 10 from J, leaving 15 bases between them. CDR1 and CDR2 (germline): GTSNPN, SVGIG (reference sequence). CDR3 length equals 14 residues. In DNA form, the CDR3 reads TGTGCCTGGAGTGTACTGGGGGAGGTTGGAAAACTGTTTTTT. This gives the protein CAWSVLGEVGKLFF.

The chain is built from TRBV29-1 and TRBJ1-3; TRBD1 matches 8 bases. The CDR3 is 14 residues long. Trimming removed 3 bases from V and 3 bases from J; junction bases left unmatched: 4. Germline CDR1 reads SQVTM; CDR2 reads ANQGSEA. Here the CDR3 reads CSVDSTGVGNTIYF. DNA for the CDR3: TGCAGCGTTGACTCGACAGGGGTTGGAAACACCATATATTTT.

CDR3 sequence reads: CASSYGNTDTQYF. The CDR3 DNA reads as TGTGCCAGCAGTTACGGCAACACAGATACGCAGTATTTT. This chain connects TRBV6-5 to TRBJ2-3; D remains unclear. The germline V gene encodes CDR1 MNHEY and CDR2 SVGAGI. The germline V and J ends were trimmed by 2 bases and 2 bases, with 5 bases remaining between them. The CDR3 sequence is 13 residues long.

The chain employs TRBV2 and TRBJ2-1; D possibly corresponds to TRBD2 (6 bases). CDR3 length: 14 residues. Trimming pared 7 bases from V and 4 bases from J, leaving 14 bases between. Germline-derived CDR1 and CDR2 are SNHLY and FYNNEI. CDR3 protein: CASIGAGGYNEQFF. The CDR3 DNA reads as TGTGCCAGCATAGGGGCCGGGGGATACAATGAGCAGTTCTTC.

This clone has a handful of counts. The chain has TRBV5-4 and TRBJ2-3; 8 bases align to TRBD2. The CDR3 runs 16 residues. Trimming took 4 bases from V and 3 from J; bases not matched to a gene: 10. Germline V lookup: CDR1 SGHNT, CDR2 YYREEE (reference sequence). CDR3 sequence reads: CASSTRAGVGTDTQYF. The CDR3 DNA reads TGTGCCAGCAGCACCCGAGCGGGAGTGGGGACAGATACGCAGTATTTT.

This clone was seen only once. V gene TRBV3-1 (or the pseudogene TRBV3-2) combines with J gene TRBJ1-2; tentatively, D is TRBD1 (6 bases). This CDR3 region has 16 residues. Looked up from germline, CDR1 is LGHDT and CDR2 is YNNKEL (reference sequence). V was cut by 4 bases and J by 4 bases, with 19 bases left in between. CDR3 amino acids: CASSLRVGRGFYGYTF. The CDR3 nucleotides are TGTGCCAGCAGCCTCCGGGTGGGCAGGGGATTCTATGGCTACACCTTC.

The DNA for the CDR3 is TGCGCCAGCAGCCAAGGCCAGGAAAATTCACCCCTCCACTTT. Residues: CASSQGQENSPLHF. The chain combines TRBV4-3 with TRBJ1-6, with no clear D. The germline V gene has CDR1 LGHNA and CDR2 YSLEER. V was clipped by 1 base and J by 7 bases, with 8 bases between them. There are 14 residues in the CDR3.

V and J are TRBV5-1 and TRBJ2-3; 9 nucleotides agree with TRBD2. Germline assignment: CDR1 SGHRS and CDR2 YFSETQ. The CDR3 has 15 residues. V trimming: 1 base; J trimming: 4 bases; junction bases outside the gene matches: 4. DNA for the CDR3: TGCGCCAGCAGCTTGCAGCGGGGGGCCCCAGATACGCAGTATTTT. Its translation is CASSLQRGAPDTQYF.

The CDR3, as DNA: TGTGCCAGCTCACCACAAGGGACTAGCGGGAGGCTGGATACGCAGTATTTT. This codes for CASSPQGTSGRLDTQYF. V is TRBV18 and J is TRBJ2-3; 15 bases agree with TRBD2. CDR3 length: 17 residues. Losses at the gene ends were 1 base for V and 6 bases for J; bases not matched to a gene: 5. In germline, CDR1 is KGHSH, CDR2 LQKENI.

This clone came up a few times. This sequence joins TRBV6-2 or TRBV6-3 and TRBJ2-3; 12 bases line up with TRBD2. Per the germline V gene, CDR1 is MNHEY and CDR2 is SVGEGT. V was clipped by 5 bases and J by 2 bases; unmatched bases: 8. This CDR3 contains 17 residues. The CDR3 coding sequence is TGTGCCAGCAGTCCCAGGACTAGCGGGAAAACCACAGATACGCAGTATTTT. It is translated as CASSPRTSGKTTDTQYF.

As DNA, the CDR3 is TGCGCCAGCAGCTATGCGGGGGAAGGCGGGGAGCTGTTTTTT. Its protein product is CASSYAGEGGELFF. The genes are TRBV5-1 and TRBJ2-2, with 7 bases fitting TRBD2. The trim removed 3 bases at V and 7 bases at J, leaving 6 bases unmatched. Germline CDR1 and CDR2: SGHRS and YFSETQ. The CDR3 runs to 14 residues.

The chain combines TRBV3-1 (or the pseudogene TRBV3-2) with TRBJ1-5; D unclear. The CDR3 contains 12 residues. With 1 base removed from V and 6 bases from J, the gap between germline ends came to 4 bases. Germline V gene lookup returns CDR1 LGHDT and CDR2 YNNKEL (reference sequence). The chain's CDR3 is CASSQVGQPQHF. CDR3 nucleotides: TGTGCCAGCAGCCAAGTCGGTCAGCCCCAGCATTTT.

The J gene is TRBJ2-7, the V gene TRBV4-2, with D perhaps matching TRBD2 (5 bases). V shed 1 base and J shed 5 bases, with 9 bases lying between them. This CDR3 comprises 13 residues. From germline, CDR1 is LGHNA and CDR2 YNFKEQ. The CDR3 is CASSQVDSDEQYF. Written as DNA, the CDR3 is TGTGCCAGCAGCCAAGTGGATAGCGACGAGCAGTACTTC.

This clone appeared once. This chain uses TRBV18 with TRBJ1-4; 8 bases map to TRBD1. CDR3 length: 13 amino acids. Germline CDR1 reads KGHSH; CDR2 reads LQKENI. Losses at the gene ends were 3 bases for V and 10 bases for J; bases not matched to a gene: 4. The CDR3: CASSPSDRGKLFF. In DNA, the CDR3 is TGTGCCAGCTCACCCTCTGACAGGGGAAAACTGTTTTTT.

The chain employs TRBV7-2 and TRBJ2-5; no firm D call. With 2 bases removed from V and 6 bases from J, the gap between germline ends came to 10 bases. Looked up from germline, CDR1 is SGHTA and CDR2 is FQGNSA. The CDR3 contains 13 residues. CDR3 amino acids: CASSLLLEKTQYF. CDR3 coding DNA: TGTGCCAGCAGCTTACTGCTTGAGAAGACCCAGTACTTC. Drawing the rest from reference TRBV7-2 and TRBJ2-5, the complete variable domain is GAGVSQSPSNKVTEKGKDVELRCDPISGHTALYWYRQSLGQGLEFLIYFQGNSAPDKSGLPSDRFSAERTGGSVSTLTIQRTQQEDSAVYLCASSLLLEKTQYFGPGTRLLVL.

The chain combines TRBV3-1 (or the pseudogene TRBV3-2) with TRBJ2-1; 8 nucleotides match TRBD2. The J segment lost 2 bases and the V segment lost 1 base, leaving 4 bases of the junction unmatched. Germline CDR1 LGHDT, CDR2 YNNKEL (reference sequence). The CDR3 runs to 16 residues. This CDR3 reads CASSQGTSGTYNEQFF. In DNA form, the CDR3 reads TGTGCCAGCAGCCAAGGAACTAGCGGCACCTACAATGAGCAGTTCTTC.

CDR3: CASSQNKRTRETQYF. Here the CDR3 DNA reads TGTGCCAGCAGCCAGAACAAGCGGACTCGAGAGACCCAGTACTTC. This chain uses TRBV5-6 with TRBJ2-5; a weak D match, TRBD2 (5 bases). The CDR3 loop spans 15 amino acids. Trimming left V 4 bases short and J 4 bases short, with 17 bases between. Looked up from germline, CDR1 is SGHDT and CDR2 is YYEEEE.

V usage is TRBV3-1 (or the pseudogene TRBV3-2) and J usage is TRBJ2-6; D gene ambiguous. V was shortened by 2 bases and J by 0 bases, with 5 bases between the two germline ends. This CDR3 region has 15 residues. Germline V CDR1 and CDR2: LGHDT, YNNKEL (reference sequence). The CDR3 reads CASSQLNSGANVLTF. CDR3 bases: TGTGCCAGCAGCCAATTAAACTCTGGGGCCAACGTCCTGACTTTC.